This TCR beta chain was found in a study of blood T cell repertoires in COVID-19. Overall study: The analysed material was cDNA or gDNA that came from T cells, B-cell-depleted T cells, or PBMCs.

Repertoires were generated with immunoSEQ multiplex PCR, while TCRdb's copy carries only in-frame clones and drops some. The data show about 200,000 clones, roughly 80% seen once. Which cohort a participant joined came from the clinical history participants gave. Cohort 3 recovery required two negative PCRs, clearance, or symptom resolution. Germline loops: CDR1 ENHRY, CDR2 SYGVKD. V was shortened by 6 bases and J by 0 bases, with 9 bases between the two germline ends. This CDR3 comprises 13 residues. The chain is built from TRBV10-3 and TRBJ2-7; maybe TRBD2 (5 bases). The sequence came from a man in his forties who had recovered from COVID-19. Specimen: PBMCs or T cells enriched from blood (not recorded which). Here the CDR3 reads CAIRLDTSYEQYF. The CDR3 DNA sequence: TGTGCCATCAGACTAGACACCTCCTACGAGCAGTACTTC.